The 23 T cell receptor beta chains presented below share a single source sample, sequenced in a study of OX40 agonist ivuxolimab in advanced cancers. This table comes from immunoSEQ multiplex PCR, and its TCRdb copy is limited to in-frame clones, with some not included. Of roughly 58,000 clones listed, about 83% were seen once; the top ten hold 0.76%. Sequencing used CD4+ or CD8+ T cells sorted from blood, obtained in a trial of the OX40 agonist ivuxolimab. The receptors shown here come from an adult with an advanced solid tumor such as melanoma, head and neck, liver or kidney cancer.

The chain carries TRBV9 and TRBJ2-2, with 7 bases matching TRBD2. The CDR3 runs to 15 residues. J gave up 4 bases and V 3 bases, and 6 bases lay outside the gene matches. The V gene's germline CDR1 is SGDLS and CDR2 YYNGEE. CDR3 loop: CASSARLASTGELFF. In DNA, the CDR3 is TGTGCCAGCAGCGCCCGACTAGCAAGCACCGGGGAGCTGTTTTTT.

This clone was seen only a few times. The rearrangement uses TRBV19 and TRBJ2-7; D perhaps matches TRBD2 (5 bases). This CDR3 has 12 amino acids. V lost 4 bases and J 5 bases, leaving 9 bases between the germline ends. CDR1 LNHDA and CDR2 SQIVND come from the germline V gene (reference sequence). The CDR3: CASSTWGDEQYF. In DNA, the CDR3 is TGTGCCAGTAGTACTTGGGGAGACGAGCAGTACTTC. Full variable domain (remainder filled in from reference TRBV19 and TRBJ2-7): DGGITQSPKYLFRKEGQNVTLSCEQNLNHDAMYWYRQDPGQGLRLIYYSQIVNDFQKGDIAEGYSVSREKKESFPLTVTSAQKNPTAFYLCASSTWGDEQYFGPGTRLTVT.

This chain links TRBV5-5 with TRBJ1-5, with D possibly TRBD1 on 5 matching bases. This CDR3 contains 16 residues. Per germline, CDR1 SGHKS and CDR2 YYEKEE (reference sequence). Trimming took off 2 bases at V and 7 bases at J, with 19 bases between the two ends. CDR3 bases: TGTGCCAGCAGCTTAGGTGGAGGGCAGGGAGGACAGCCCCAGCATTTT. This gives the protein CASSLGGGQGGQPQHF.

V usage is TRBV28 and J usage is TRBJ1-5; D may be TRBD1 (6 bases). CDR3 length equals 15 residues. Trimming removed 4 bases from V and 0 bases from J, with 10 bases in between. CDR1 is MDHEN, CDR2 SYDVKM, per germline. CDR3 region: CASSWGQISNQPQHF. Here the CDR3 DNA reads TGTGCCAGCAGTTGGGGACAAATTAGCAATCAGCCCCAGCATTTT. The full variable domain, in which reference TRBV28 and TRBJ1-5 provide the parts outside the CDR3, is DVKVTQSSRYLVKRTGEKVFLECVQDMDHENMFWYRQDPGLGLRLIYFSYDVKMKEKGDIPEGYSVSREKKERFSLILESASTNQTSMYLCASSWGQISNQPQHFGDGTRLSIL.

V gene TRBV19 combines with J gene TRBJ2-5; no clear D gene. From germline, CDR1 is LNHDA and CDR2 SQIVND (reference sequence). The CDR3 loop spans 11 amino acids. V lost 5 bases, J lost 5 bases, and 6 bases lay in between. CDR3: CASSVGETQYF. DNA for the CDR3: TGTGCCAGTAGTGTTGGGGAGACCCAGTACTTC.

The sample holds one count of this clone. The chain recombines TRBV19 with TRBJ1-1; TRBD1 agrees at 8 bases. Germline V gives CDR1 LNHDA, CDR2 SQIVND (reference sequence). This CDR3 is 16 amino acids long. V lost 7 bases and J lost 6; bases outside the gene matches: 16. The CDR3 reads CASTRGRAGGRAEAFF. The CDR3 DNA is TGTGCCAGTACCCGTGGCCGGGCAGGGGGCAGGGCTGAAGCTTTCTTT.

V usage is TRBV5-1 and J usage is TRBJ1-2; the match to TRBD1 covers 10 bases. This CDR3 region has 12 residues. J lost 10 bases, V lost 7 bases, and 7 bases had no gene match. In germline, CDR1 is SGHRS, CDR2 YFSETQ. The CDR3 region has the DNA TGCGCCAGCGGTTCGACAGGGGGCGACTACACCTTC. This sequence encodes CASGSTGGDYTF.

CDR3 in DNA: TGTGCCAGCAGTCCGGGAGTTGGTAGCACAGATACGCAGTATTTT. It yields the protein CASSPGVGSTDTQYF. The chain has TRBV11-3 and TRBJ2-3, with D maybe TRBD2 (6 bases). V shed 6 bases and J shed 0 bases, with 13 bases lying between them. CDR1 and CDR2 (germline): SGHNT, YENEEA. There are 15 residues in the CDR3.

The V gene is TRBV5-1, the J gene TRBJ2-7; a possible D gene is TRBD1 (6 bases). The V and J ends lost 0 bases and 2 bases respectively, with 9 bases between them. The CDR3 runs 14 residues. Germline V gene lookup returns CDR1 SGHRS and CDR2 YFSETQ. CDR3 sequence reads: CASSLGQAPYEQYF. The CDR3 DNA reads TGCGCCAGCAGCTTGGGACAGGCTCCCTACGAGCAGTACTTC.

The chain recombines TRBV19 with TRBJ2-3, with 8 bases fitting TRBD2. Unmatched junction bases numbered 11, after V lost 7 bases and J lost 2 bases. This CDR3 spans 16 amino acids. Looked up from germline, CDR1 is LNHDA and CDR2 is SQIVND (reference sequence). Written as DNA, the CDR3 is TGTGCCAGTACTCCTCGGGGGGGGAGAAACACAGATACGCAGTATTTT. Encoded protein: CASTPRGGRNTDTQYF.

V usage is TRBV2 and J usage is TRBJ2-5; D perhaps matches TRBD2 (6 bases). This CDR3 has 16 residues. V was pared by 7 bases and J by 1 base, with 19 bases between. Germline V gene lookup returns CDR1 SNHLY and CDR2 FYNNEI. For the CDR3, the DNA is TGTGCCAGCAAGGTGCTAGCGCCCTCCCTCCAAGAGACCCAGTACTTC. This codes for CASKVLAPSLQETQYF.

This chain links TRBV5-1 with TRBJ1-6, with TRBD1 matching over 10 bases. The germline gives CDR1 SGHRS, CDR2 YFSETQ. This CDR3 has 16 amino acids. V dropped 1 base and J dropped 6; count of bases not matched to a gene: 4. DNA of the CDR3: TGCGCCAGCAGCTTGTTCGGGGACAGGGGTAATTCACCCCTCCACTTT. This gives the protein CASSLFGDRGNSPLHF.

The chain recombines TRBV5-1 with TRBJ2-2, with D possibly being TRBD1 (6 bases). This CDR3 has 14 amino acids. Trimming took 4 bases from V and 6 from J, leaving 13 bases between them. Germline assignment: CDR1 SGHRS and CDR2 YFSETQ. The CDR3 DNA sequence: TGCGCCAGCAGCCCGCGACAGGACTCCGGGGAGCTGTTTTTT. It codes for CASSPRQDSGELFF.

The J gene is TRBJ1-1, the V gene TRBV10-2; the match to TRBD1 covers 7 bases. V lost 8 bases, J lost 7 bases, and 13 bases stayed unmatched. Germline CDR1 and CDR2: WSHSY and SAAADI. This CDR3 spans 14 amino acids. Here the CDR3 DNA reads TGCGCCAGCGTGAGGTCAGGGGGTTCGGGTGAAGCTTTCTTT. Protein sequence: CASVRSGGSGEAFF.

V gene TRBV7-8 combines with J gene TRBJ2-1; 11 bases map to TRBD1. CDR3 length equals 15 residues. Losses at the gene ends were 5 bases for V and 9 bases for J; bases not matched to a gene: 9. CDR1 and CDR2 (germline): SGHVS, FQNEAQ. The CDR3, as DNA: TGTGCCAGCAGCCCTGGACAGGGGGCATTAGGTGAGCAGTTCTTC. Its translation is CASSPGQGALGEQFF.

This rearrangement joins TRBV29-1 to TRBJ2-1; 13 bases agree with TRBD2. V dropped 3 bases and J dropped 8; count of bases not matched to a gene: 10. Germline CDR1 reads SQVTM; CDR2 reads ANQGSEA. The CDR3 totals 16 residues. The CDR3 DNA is TGCAGCGTTGAGGGGGTGGGACTAGCGGGAATGGATGAGCAGTTCTTC. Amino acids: CSVEGVGLAGMDEQFF.

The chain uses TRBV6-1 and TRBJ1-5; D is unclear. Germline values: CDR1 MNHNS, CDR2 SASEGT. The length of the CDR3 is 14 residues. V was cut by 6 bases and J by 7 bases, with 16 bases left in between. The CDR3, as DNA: TGTGCCAGCAGCCGCGGCGGGGTGGGACAGCCCCAGCATTTT. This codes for CASSRGGVGQPQHF.

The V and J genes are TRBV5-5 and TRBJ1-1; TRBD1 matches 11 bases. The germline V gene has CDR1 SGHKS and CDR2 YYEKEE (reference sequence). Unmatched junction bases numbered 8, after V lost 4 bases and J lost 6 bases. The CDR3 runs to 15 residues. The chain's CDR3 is CASSRTGTGGPEAFF. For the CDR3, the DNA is TGTGCCAGCAGCCGCACCGGGACAGGGGGACCTGAAGCTTTCTTT.

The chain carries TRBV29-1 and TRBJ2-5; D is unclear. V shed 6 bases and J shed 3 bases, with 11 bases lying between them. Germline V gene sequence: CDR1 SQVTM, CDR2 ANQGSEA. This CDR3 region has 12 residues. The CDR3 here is CSVGSGKETQYF. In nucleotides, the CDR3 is TGCAGCGTCGGGTCAGGAAAAGAGACCCAGTACTTC.

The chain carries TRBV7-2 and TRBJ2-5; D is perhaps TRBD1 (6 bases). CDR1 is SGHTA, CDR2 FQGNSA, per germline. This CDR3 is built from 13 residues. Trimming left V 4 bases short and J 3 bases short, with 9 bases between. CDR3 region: CASSSHREETQYF. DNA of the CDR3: TGTGCCAGCAGCTCGCACAGGGAAGAGACCCAGTACTTC.

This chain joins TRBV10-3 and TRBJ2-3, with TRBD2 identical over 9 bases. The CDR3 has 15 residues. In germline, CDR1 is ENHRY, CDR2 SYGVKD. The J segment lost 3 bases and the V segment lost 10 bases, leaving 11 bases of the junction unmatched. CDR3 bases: TGTGCCACGGGGGGATCTAGCGGGGTTACAGATACGCAGTATTTT. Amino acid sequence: CATGGSSGVTDTQYF.

For the CDR3, the DNA is TGTGCCAGCAGCCGCTTCAGGGGGACGAACACTGAAGCTTTCTTT. It translates to CASSRFRGTNTEAFF. V is TRBV7-2 and J is TRBJ1-1, with TRBD1 matching over 7 bases. This CDR3 is built from 15 residues. From germline, CDR1 is SGHTA and CDR2 FQGNSA. Germline trimming cut 5 bases from V and 1 base from J; bases unmatched to any gene: 7. Drawing the rest from reference TRBV7-2 and TRBJ1-1, the complete variable domain is GAGVSQSPSNKVTEKGKDVELRCDPISGHTALYWYRQSLGQGLEFLIYFQGNSAPDKSGLPSDRFSAERTGGSVSTLTIQRTQQEDSAVYLCASSRFRGTNTEAFFGQGTRLTVV.

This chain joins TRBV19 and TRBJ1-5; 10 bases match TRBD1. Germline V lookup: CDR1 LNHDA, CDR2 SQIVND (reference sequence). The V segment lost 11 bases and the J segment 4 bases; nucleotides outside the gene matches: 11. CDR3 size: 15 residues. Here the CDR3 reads CASKGGDRGNQPQHF. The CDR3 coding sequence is TGTGCCTCAAAGGGTGGGGACAGGGGTAATCAGCCCCAGCATTTT.